This T cell receptor (beta chain) was identified during a study of T cells in localized non-small cell lung cancer. Study-wide results and caveats: Appearing in adjacent lung were a median about 50 of the top 100 tumor clones. Uninvolved adjacent lung showed higher T cell clonality than tumor. A higher density of T cells in blood coincided with extended overall survival. Because researchers sequenced only one region of the tumor, heterogeneity is still possible.

Notes on this clone: Its antigen is not known.

Clones were sequenced by immunoSEQ multiplex PCR, and TCRdb holds only the in-frame ones, with some missing. The sample lists tens of thousands of clones, around 87% occurring once. The germline V and J ends were trimmed by 6 bases and 10 bases, with 24 bases remaining between them. The CDR3 covers 16 residues. Germline V lookup: CDR1 MGHRA, CDR2 YSYEKL. Sequences were derived from peripheral blood, sampled before any cancer treatment. The chain uses TRBV4-1 and TRBJ1-4, with a tentative D call TRBD1 (6 bases). This sequence originates from a woman between 18 and 50 years old with stage III lung adenocarcinoma. The DNA of the CDR3 is TGCGCCAGCAGACCCAAACAGGGAGTGATAGAAGGAAAACTGTTTTTT. Translation: CASRPKQGVIEGKLFF.